One sample yielded the 26 T cell receptor beta chains listed below, sequenced in a study of T cell repertoires in cytomegalovirus infection (dated by TCRdb to the late 2010s). The treatment or condition label, as the study defines it: in vitro stimulation with specific CMV peptide epitopes to enrich CMV-specific T cells. These TCRs are of unknown antigen specificity. This sample was sequenced with an Illumina HiSeq 1500. TCRdb applied fastp at Q25 and MiXCR to the public reads, then kept only in-frame beta chains. Rows are combined by CDR3 protein, so each entry shows the most common genes and DNA. This sample lists about 770,000 distinct CDR3 sequences; roughly 29% were detected once. The top ten clonotypes cover less than 15% of the sample. Sequencing was performed on cultured CD8+ T cells from PBMCs, taken from culture after CMV antigen stimulation. The receptors shown here come from a human donor in good health (CMV status not recorded). Some clones in this sample may be carry-over from other donors' samples.

About this clonotype: A much bigger clone sits one base away, suggesting this may be a read error. The V call is TRBV7-8, the J call TRBJ2-5, with D maybe TRBD2 (5 bases). V lost 4 bases and J lost 7, with 16 bases in between. Germline-derived CDR1 and CDR2 are SGHVS and FQNEAQ. There are 14 residues in the CDR3. The CDR3 loop is CASSSGLAYGTQYF. In DNA, the CDR3 is TGTGCCAGCAGCTCCGGCCTAGCATACGGGACCCAGTACTTC.

V is TRBV11-2 and J is TRBJ2-1, with TRBD2 identical over 10 bases. CDR3 length: 16 residues. With 4 bases clipped from V and 9 bases from J, the junction kept 12 bases outside the gene matches. Germline CDR1 is SGHAT and CDR2 is FQNNGV. In DNA, the CDR3 is TGTGCCAGCAGCTCCAGATATAGCGGGGGGAGGCTTGAGCAGTTCTTC. Translated: CASSSRYSGGRLEQFF.

Ten or more counts support this clonotype. The gene calls are TRBV6-5 and TRBJ2-3; weak D call: TRBD2 (6 bases). The CDR3 runs to 14 residues. Germline V gene lookup returns CDR1 MNHEY and CDR2 SVGAGI. The V end was cut by 2 bases, the J end by 2 bases, with 8 bases between. CDR3 coding DNA: TGTGCCAGCAGTTACAGGGACTCCACAGATACGCAGTATTTT. Residues: CASSYRDSTDTQYF.

The chain employs TRBV29-1 and TRBJ1-2; 9 nucleotides align to TRBD1. Unmatched junction bases numbered 10, after V lost 3 bases and J lost 8 bases. Germline-derived CDR1 and CDR2 are SQVTM and ANQGSEA. There are 14 residues in the CDR3. CDR3 DNA sequence: TGCAGCGTTGAGGGCCCTACAGGGGGCTCGGGCTACACCTTC. This translates into CSVEGPTGGSGYTF. Variable domain in full (rest from reference TRBV29-1 and TRBJ1-2): SAVISQKPSRDICQRGTSLTIQCQVDSQVTMMFWYRQQPGQSLTLIATANQGSEATYESGFVIDKFPISRPNLTFSTLTVSNMSPEDSSIYLCSVEGPTGGSGYTFGSGTRLTVV.

This rearrangement joins TRBV9 to TRBJ2-5; 9 bases map to TRBD1. V shed 0 bases and J 4 bases; nucleotides not matched to a gene: 13. The CDR3 totals 18 residues. Germline V lookup: CDR1 SGDLS, CDR2 YYNGEE. The CDR3 nucleotides read TGTGCCAGCAGCGTAGCCCCCCGGGACAGGGATCGGCGAGAGACCCAGTACTTC. Its translation: CASSVAPRDRDRRETQYF.

This clonotype was seen more than once but under ten times. The rearrangement uses TRBV27 and TRBJ1-5; D is ambiguous. The ends were cut back, 1 base at V and 4 bases at J, with 5 bases in the middle. Germline V gene sequence: CDR1 MNHEY, CDR2 SMNVEV (reference sequence). This CDR3 comprises 13 residues. In DNA, the CDR3 is TGTGCCAGCAGTTTATATCAAAATCAGCCCCAGCATTTT. This translates into CASSLYQNQPQHF.

The chain links TRBV5-4 to TRBJ1-1, with unresolved D. The V end was cut by 4 bases, the J end by 5 bases, with 15 bases between. Germline values: CDR1 SGHNT, CDR2 YYREEE (reference sequence). The CDR3 sequence is 14 residues long. The CDR3 loop reads CASSPDTDSTEAFF. The CDR3, as DNA: TGTGCCAGCAGCCCTGATACAGATTCTACTGAAGCTTTCTTT. The complete variable domain, with remaining parts taken from reference TRBV5-4 and TRBJ1-1, reads ETGVTQSPTHLIKTRGQQVTLRCSSQSGHNTVSWYQQALGQGPQFIFQYYREEENGRGNFPPRFSGLQFPNYSSELNVNALELDDSALYLCASSPDTDSTEAFFGQGTRLTVV.

The V gene is TRBV5-1, the J gene TRBJ2-6; 9 nucleotides match TRBD2. The germline gives CDR1 SGHRS, CDR2 YFSETQ. The junction had 10 bases not matched to a gene; V was cut back by 4 bases and J by 2 bases. There are 18 residues in the CDR3. CDR3 bases: TGCGCCAGCAGCGGCCTAGTCGCGGGGGGGGCTGGGGCCAACGTCCTGACTTTC. It yields the protein CASSGLVAGGAGANVLTF.

This chain connects TRBV6-4 to TRBJ1-4, with 7 bases fitting TRBD1. In germline, CDR1 is MRHNA, CDR2 SNTAGT. The CDR3 covers 19 residues. J gave up 0 bases and V 7 bases, and 17 bases lay outside the gene matches. CDR3 nucleotides: TGTGCCAGCATCAAAGGGGACAGAGATGGGTATCCAACTAATGAAAAACTGTTTTTT. The encoded protein is CASIKGDRDGYPTNEKLFF.

This clonotype was observed at least ten times. The chain recombines TRBV12-3 or TRBV12-4 with TRBJ2-2, with no clear D. Between the trimmed V and J ends, which lost 3 bases and 1 base, there was a span of 3 bases. The CDR3 is 13 residues long. Here the CDR3 DNA reads TGTGCCAGCAGTTTTTGGAACACCGGGGAGCTGTTTTTT. The encoded protein is CASSFWNTGELFF.

The rearrangement links TRBV5-5 to TRBJ2-7; TRBD1 matches at 9 bases. CDR3 size: 14 residues. V lost 6 bases and J lost 3; bases outside the gene matches: 7. The germline gives CDR1 SGHKS, CDR2 YYEKEE (reference sequence). The CDR3 is CASKLPGQGYEQYV. The CDR3 DNA reads TGTGCCAGCAAACTCCCGGGACAGGGCTACGAGCAGTACGTC.

This clonotype was recorded a few times. This chain uses TRBV12-3 or TRBV12-4 with TRBJ1-1; 9 bases align to TRBD1. The V segment lost 6 bases and the J segment 3 bases; nucleotides outside the gene matches: 5. This CDR3 contains 14 residues. For the CDR3, the DNA is TGTGCCAGCAGCGCTACAGGGGGCCACACTGAAGCTTTCTTT. It encodes CASSATGGHTEAFF.

J is TRBJ2-2 and V is TRBV7-9, with D uncertain. Trimming removed 6 bases at V and 8 bases at J, with 7 bases between. The germline V gene encodes CDR1 SEHNR and CDR2 FQNEAQ (reference sequence). The CDR3 is 11 residues long. DNA of the CDR3: TGTGCCAGCAGATACGGTGGGGAGCTGTTTTTT. Its translation is CASRYGGELFF.

The table lists this clonotype with many counts. The V gene is TRBV12-3 or TRBV12-4, the J gene TRBJ2-7; a weak D match, TRBD2 (5 bases). V lost 3 bases and J lost 6, with 6 bases in between. The CDR3 has 11 amino acids. The CDR3, as DNA: TGTGCCAGCAGTTTGGGAGCCGAGCAGTACTTC. Protein sequence: CASSLGAEQYF.

This clonotype was picked up one time. The germline gene is not matched at one end of the junction; a read error may be the cause. The chain recombines TRBV28 with TRBJ1-1; no clear D. Germline V gives CDR1 MDHEN, CDR2 SYDVKM. This CDR3 is built from 14 residues. The CDR3 loop reads CASSSDMVNTDAFF. For the CDR3, the DNA is TGTGCCAGCAGCTCCGACATGGTGAACACTGATGCTTTCTTT.

The rearrangement links TRBV7-9 to TRBJ1-1, with TRBD1 as a possible D gene (6 bases). V dropped 2 bases and J dropped 0 bases, with 16 bases sitting between them. Germline-derived CDR1 and CDR2 are SEHNR and FQNEAQ (reference sequence). The CDR3 spans 17 residues. The CDR3 here is CASSLRTDHTMNTEAFF. In nucleotides, the CDR3 is TGTGCCAGCAGCTTAAGGACAGACCATACCATGAACACTGAAGCTTTCTTT.

The V gene is TRBV6-6, the J gene TRBJ1-5; D gene unclear. Per the germline V gene, CDR1 is MNHNY and CDR2 is SVGAGI (reference sequence). The V end was cut by 5 bases, the J end by 6 bases, with 5 bases between. CDR3 length: 11 residues. DNA for the CDR3: TGTGCCAGCAGTGACTTTCAGCCCCAGCATTTT. Amino acids: CASSDFQPQHF.

This clonotype was seen a handful of times. The chain joins TRBV7-9 to TRBJ1-1, with 12 bases aligning to TRBD1. Germline values: CDR1 SEHNR, CDR2 FQNEAQ (reference sequence). V shed 5 bases and J 7 bases; nucleotides not matched to a gene: 11. The CDR3 length is 16 residues. As DNA, the CDR3 is TGTGCCAGCAGCGACCGGGACAGGGGGCGATTAAGTGAAGCTTTCTTT. As protein: CASSDRDRGRLSEAFF.

The chain employs TRBV7-6 and TRBJ2-7; 10 bases are shared with TRBD1. Germline trimming cut 5 bases from V and 4 bases from J; bases unmatched to any gene: 5. The CDR3 spans 14 residues. Germline V CDR1 and CDR2: SGHVS, FNYEAQ. The CDR3 DNA is TGTGCCAGCAGCGGGACAGGGGTCGGATACGAGCAGTACGTC. It specifies CASSGTGVGYEQYV.

This clonotype occurred many times. The chain uses TRBV7-2 and TRBJ2-1; 7 bases fit TRBD2. CDR3 length: 14 amino acids. Germline V gives CDR1 SGHTA, CDR2 FQGNSA. V gave up 4 bases and J gave up 10 bases; unmatched junction bases: 10. The CDR3 spells CASSSSGAKGEQFF. CDR3 coding DNA: TGTGCCAGCAGCTCCAGCGGGGCCAAGGGGGAGCAGTTCTTC.

The chain couples TRBV20-1 to TRBJ2-4; TRBD1 might be the D (9 bases). Trimming removed 5 bases at V and 0 bases at J, with 23 bases between. CDR1 is DFQATT, CDR2 SNEGSKA, per germline (reference sequence). The CDR3 runs to 18 residues. The CDR3 protein is CSAPGGTGKFLAKNIQYF. Written as DNA, the CDR3 is TGCAGTGCTCCGGGGGGGACAGGGAAGTTTCTAGCCAAAAACATTCAGTACTTC.

The rearrangement joins TRBV6-2 or TRBV6-3 to TRBJ2-3; 8 bases align to TRBD2. The CDR3 consists of 15 residues. V dropped 2 bases and J dropped 5; count of bases not matched to a gene: 6. Germline CDR1 is MNHEY and CDR2 is SVGEGT. The CDR3, as DNA: TGTGCCAGCAGTTACGAGGGACTAGGGGGAGATACGCAGTATTTT. This gives the protein CASSYEGLGGDTQYF.

This clonotype showed up just a few times. This chain uses TRBV6-1 with TRBJ1-1; D is unresolved. Germline CDR1 MNHNS, CDR2 SASEGT. The CDR3 is 13 residues long. V was shortened by 6 bases and J by 9 bases, with 17 bases between the two germline ends. CDR3 region: CASRPGQYTQAFF. In DNA, the CDR3 is TGTGCCAGCAGACCGGGCCAGTACACCCAAGCTTTCTTT.

This clonotype was counted at least ten times. The chain is built from TRBV7-6 and TRBJ2-2; D is uncertain. Per germline, CDR1 SGHVS and CDR2 FNYEAQ. The ends were cut back, 8 bases at V and 6 bases at J, with 10 bases in the middle. There are 12 residues in the CDR3. The CDR3 DNA reads as TGTGCCAGCTCCCTCACAGCCGGGGAGCTGTTTTTT. Its protein product is CASSLTAGELFF. The full variable domain, its missing parts supplied by reference TRBV7-6 and TRBJ2-2, is GAGVSQSPRYKVTKRGQDVALRCDPISGHVSLYWYRQALGQGPEFLTYFNYEAQQDKSGLPNDRFSAERPEGSISTLTIQRTEQRDSAMYRCASSLTAGELFFGEGSRLTVL.

The chain has TRBV6-2 or TRBV6-3 and TRBJ2-2; D not resolved. Per germline, CDR1 MNHEY and CDR2 SVGEGT. The V and J ends lost 5 bases and 1 base respectively, with 11 bases between them. The CDR3 is 15 amino acids. This chain's CDR3 is CASSPWALNTGELFF. The CDR3 bases are TGTGCCAGCAGTCCCTGGGCCTTGAACACCGGGGAGCTGTTTTTT.

This clonotype was counted only a few times. The chain links TRBV12-3 or TRBV12-4 to TRBJ1-2, with D maybe TRBD1 (5 bases). The CDR3 runs to 18 residues. V lost 7 bases, J lost 1 base, and 25 bases lay in between. The CDR3 region has the DNA TGTGCCAGCATCATATTTCAGGGCCCTGTCGAGATTAACTATGGCTACACCTTC. Translated: CASIIFQGPVEINYGYTF.